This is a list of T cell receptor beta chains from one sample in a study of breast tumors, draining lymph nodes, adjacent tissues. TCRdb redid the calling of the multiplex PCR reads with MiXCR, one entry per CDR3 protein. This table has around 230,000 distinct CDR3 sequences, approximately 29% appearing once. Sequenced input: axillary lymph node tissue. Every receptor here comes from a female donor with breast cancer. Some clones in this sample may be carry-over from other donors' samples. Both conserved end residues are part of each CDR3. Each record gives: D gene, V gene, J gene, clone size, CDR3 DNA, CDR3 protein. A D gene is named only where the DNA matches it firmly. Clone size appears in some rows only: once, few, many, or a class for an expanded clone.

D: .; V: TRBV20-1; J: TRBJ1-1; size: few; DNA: TGCAGTGCTAGAGGAGGGGGTTCGGGCACTGAAGCTTTCTTT; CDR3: CSARGGGSGTEAFF
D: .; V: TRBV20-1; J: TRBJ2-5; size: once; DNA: TGCAGTGCTAGTGAACAGGGTTCCTCAGAGACCCAGTACTTC; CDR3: CSASEQGSSETQYF
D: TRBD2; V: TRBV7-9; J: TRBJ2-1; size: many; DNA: TGTGCCAGCAGCCCCCTCACTAGCGGGAGGGAGGAAGAGCAGTTCTTC; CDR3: CASSPLTSGREEEQFF
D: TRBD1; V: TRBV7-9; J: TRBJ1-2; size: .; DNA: TGTGCCAGCAGCTCCTGGGACAGGAACTATGGCTACACCTTC; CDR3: CASSSWDRNYGYTF
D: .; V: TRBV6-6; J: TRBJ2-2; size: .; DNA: TGTGCCAGCAGTCCCTCGGGGGGCAGGACGGGGACCGGGGAGCTGTTTTTT; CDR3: CASSPSGGRTGTGELFF
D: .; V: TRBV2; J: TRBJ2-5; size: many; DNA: TGTGCCAGCAGTGAATCTGGGGTCAGCCAAGAGACCCAGTACTTC; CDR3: CASSESGVSQETQYF
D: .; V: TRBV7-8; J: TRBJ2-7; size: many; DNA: TGTGCCAGCAGCTTAGAACAGGGCGACGAGCAGTACTTC; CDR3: CASSLEQGDEQYF
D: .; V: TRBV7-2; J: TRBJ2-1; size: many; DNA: TGTGCCAGTTCGGGTAGGGCGCTTAGCTCCTACAATGAGCAGTTCTTC; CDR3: CASSGRALSSYNEQFF
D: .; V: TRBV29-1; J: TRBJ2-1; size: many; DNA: TGCAGCGTTGTCTTCTCCTACAATGAGCAGTTCTTC; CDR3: CSVVFSYNEQFF
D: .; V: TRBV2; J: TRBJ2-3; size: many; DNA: TGTGCCCCCGAGGCACACGGGGAAGATACGCAGTATTTT; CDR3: CAPEAHGEDTQYF
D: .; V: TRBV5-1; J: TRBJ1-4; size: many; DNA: TGCGCCAGCTGCCGGGGGACAAATGAAAAACTGTTTTTT; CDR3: CASCRGTNEKLFF
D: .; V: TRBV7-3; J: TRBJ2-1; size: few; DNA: TGTGCCGGCAGCTCCGCGGGCGGTAGCTCCTACAATGAGCAGTTCTTC; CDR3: CAGSSAGGSSYNEQFF
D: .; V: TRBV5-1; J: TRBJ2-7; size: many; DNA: TGCGCCAGCAGCCCCGTCCCGGCCTACGAGCAGTACTTC; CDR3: CASSPVPAYEQYF
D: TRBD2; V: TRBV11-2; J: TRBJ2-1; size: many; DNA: TGTGCCAGCAGCTACCCTAGCGGGAGCGGCAATGAGCAGTTCTTC; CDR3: CASSYPSGSGNEQFF
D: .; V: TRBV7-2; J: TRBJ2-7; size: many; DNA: TGTGCCAGCAGCTTACAGGTCGACTACGAGCAGTACTTC; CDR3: CASSLQVDYEQYF
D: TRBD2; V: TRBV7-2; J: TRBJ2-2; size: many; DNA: TGTGCCAGCAGCTTAGTGTTAGCGGGAGGCGCCGGGGAGCTGTTTTTT; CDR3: CASSLVLAGGAGELFF
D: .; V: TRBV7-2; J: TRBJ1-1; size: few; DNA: TGTGCCAGCAGCCCCCTATGGGGGGCGAACACTGAAGCTTTCTTT; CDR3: CASSPLWGANTEAFF
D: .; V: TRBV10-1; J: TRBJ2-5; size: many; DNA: TGCGCCAGCAGTGAGTCGGTCCAAGAGACCCAGTACTTC; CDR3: CASSESVQETQYF
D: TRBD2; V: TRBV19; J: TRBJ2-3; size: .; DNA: TGTGCCAGTAGGACCGGGACTAGCGGGAGTAAAGATACGCAGTATTTT; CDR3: CASRTGTSGSKDTQYF
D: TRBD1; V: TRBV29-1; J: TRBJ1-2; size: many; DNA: TGCAGCGTCAGTGACAGGGAGGCCTATGGCTACACCTTC; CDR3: CSVSDREAYGYTF
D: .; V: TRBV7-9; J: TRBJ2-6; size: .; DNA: TGTGCCAGCAGCTTACGTGGGGCTGGGGCCAACGTCCTGCCTTTC; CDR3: CASSLRGAGANVLPF
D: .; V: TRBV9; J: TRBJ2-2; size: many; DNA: TGTGCCAGCAGCGTAGCATCTAGAACCGGGGAGCTGTTTTTT; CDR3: CASSVASRTGELFF
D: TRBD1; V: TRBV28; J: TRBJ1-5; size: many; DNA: TGTGCCAGCAGTAGGGGACAGAATCAGCCCCAGCATTTT; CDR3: CASSRGQNQPQHF
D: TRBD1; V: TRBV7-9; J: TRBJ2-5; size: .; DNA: TGCGCCAGCAGTGGAACCGGGACAGGGGGCTGGGAGACCCAGTACTTC; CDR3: CASSGTGTGGWETQYF
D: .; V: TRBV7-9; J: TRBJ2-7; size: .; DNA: TGCGCCAGCAGCAAAGAAATTGGCAGGCCCTACGAGCAGTACTTC; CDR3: CASSKEIGRPYEQYF
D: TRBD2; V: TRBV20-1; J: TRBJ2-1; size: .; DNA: TGCAGTACTAGAGACCTACTAGCGTTGAGGAATGAGCAGTTCTTC; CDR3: CSTRDLLALRNEQFF
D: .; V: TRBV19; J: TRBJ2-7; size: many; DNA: TGTGCCAGTAGTATAGGAACTGGCTCCTACGAGCAGTACTTC; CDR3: CASSIGTGSYEQYF
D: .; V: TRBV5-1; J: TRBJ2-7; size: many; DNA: TGCGCCAGCAGCTTCGACGGGTCCAAACGGGAGCAGTACTTC; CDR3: CASSFDGSKREQYF
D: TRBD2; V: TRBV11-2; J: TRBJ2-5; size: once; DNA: TGTGCCAGCAGTCCAGGCCGACTAGCGGTACAAGAGACCCAGTACTTC; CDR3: CASSPGRLAVQETQYF
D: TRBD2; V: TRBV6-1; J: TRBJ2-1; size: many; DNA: TGTGCCAGCAGGGAGGGGTCTAGCGGGAGGCCCGAAAGCTCCTACAATGAGCAGTTCTTC; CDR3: CASREGSSGRPESSYNEQFF
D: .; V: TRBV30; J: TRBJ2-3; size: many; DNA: TGTGCCTGGAGTGTACGCCAGCCTACCACAGATACGCAGTATTTT; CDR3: CAWSVRQPTTDTQYF
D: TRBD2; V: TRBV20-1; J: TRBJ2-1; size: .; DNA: TGCAGTGCTAGAGTCGGCGGGAGAACGACTGAGCAGTTCTTC; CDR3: CSARVGGRTTEQFF
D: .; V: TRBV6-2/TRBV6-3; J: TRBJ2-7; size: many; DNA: TGTGCCAGCAAACCCGGCGGGCCTGCCCGCGAGCAGTACTTC; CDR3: CASKPGGPAREQYF
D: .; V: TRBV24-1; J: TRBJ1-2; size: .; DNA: TGTGCCACCAGTGATTTTGGGTGGGGTTACACCTTC; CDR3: CATSDFGWGYTF
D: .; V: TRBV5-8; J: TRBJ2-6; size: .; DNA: TGTGCCAGCAGCTCGGGAGAGCGGGCGCCGGGGGCCAACGTCCTGACTTTC; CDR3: CASSSGERAPGANVLTF
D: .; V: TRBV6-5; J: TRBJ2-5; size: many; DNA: TGTGCCAGCACCCCGACTGGGAGCGGGACCCAGTACTTC; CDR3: CASTPTGSGTQYF
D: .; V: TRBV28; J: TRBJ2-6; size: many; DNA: TGTGCCAGCAGTTTATTGGGCCATGGGGCCAACGTCCTGACTTTC; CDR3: CASSLLGHGANVLTF
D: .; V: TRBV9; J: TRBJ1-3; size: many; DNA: TGTGCCAGCAGCGTTCAGGCAGCAGGCTCTGGAAACACCATATATTTT; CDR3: CASSVQAAGSGNTIYF
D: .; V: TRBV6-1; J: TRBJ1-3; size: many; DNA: TGTGCCAGCAGAGAAGGGGGGTTATATCGAAACACCATATATTTT; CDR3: CASREGGLYRNTIYF
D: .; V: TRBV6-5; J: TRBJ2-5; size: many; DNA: TGTGCCAGCAGTTACGGCGGGAAAGAGACCCAGTACTTC; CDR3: CASSYGGKETQYF
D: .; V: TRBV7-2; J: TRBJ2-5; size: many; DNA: TGTGCCAGCAGCTTAGCGTACGGAGAGACCCAGTACTTC; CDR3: CASSLAYGETQYF
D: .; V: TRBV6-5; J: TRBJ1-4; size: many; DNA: TGTGCCAGCAAGGAGGGTAATGAAAAACTGTTTTTT; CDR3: CASKEGNEKLFF
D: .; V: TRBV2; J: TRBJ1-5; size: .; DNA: TGTGCCAGCAGTGTCGGGAGAAAAGAGACCCAGCATTTT; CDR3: CASSVGRKETQHF
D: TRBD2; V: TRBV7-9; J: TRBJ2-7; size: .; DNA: TGTGCCAGCAGCTCGTGGACTAGCGGGAGCTACGAGCAGCACTTC; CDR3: CASSSWTSGSYEQHF
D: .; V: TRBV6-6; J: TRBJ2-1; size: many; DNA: TGTGCCAGCAGTTACTCTAGTGAAGGGGGAGGAAGGGGTAATGAGCAGTTCTTC; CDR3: CASSYSSEGGGRGNEQFF
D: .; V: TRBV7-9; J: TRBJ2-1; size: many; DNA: TGTGCCAGCAGCCCCTATGGGGCACGGACCAGCGGCGATGAGCAGTTCTTC; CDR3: CASSPYGARTSGDEQFF
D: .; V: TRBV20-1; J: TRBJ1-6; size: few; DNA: TGCAGTGCTCCCGGGACACCAGGAACCTCTAATTCACCCCTCCACTTT; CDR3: CSAPGTPGTSNSPLHF
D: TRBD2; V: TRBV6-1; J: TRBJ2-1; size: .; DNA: TGTGCCAGCAGTGAAGCGCTTCTGGGACTAGCGGGAGGGAGTATCTACAATGAGCAGTTCTTC; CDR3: CASSEALLGLAGGSIYNEQFF
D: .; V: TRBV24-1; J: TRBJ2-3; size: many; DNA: TGTGCCACCAGTGATAGTCGGGGATACACAGATACGCAGTATTTT; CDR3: CATSDSRGYTDTQYF
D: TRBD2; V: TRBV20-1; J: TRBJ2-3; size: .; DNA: TGCAGTGCCTCCCGTAGGGGCGGGGGGCTCAATGAGCAGTATTTT; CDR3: CSASRRGGGLNEQYF
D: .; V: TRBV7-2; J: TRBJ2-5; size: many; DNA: TGTGCCAGCAGCTTAGACAGGGAGCGGACGCGGACCCAGTACTTC; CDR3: CASSLDRERTRTQYF
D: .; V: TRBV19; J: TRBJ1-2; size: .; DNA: TGTGCCAGTAGTATAGGAAGTGCTGGGGGCTATGGCTACACCTTC; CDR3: CASSIGSAGGYGYTF